This TCR beta chain comes out of a study of control samples from healthy donors and cancer patients. Using immunoSEQ multiplex PCR, the repertoire was profiled, and TCRdb retains in-frame clones only, with some absent. The data contain 90,000 to 110,000 clones, 90% of them seen just once; the ten biggest clones take up under 4.5%. This clone was found once. J lost 12 bases, V lost 1 base, and 5 bases had no gene match. The V gene's germline CDR1 is LGHNA and CDR2 YSLEER. The CDR3 has 13 amino acids. This clonotype was obtained from a human donor in good health. The donor label of this sample is uncertain. The chain employs TRBV4-3 and TRBJ2-1; 8 nucleotides agree with TRBD1. The sample was blood. In nucleotides, the CDR3 is TGCGCCAGCAGCCAAGGATCCGGGACAGGGCAGTTCTTC. Amino acid sequence: CASSQGSGTGQFF.